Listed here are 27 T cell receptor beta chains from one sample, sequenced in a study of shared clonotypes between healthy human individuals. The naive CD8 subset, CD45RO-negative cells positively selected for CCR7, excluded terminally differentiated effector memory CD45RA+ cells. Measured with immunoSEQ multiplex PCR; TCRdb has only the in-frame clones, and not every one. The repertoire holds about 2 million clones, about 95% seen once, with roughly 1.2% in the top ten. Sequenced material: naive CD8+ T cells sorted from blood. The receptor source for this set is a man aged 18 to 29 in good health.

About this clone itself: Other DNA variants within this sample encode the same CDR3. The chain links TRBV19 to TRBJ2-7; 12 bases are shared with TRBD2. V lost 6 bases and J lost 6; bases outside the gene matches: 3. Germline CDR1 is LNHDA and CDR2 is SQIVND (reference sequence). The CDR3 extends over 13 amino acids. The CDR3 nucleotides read TGTGCCAGTAGACTAGCGGGAGGCGGCGAGCAGTACTTC. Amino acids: CASRLAGGGEQYF.

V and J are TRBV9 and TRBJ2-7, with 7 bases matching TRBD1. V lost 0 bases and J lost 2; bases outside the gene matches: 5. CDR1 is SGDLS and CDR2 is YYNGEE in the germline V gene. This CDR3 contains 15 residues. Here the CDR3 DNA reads TGTGCCAGCAGCGTAGATGACAGGGCAGCCTACGAGCAGTACTTC. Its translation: CASSVDDRAAYEQYF. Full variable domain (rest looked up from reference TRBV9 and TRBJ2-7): DSGVTQTPKHLITATGQRVTLRCSPRSGDLSVYWYQQSLDQGLQFLIQYYNGEERAKGNILERFSAQQFPDLHSELNLSSLELGDSALYFCASSVDDRAAYEQYFGPGTRLTVT.

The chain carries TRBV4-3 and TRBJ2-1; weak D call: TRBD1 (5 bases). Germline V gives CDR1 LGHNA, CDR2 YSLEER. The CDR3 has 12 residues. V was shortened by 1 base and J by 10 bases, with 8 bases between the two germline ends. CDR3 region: CASSQVGVEQFF. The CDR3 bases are TGCGCCAGCAGCCAAGTAGGGGTAGAGCAGTTCTTC.

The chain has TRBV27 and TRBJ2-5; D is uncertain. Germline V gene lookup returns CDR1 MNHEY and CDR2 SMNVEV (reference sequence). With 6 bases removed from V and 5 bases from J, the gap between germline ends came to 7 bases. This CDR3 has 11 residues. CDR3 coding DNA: TGTGCCAGCAGCGAAGGGGAGACCCAGTACTTC. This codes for CASSEGETQYF.

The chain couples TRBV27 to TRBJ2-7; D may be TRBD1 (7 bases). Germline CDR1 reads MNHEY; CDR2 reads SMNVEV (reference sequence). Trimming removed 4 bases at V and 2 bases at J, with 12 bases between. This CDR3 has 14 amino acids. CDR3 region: CASSYRGGAYEQYF. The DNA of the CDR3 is TGTGCCAGCAGTTACAGGGGAGGCGCCTACGAGCAGTACTTC.

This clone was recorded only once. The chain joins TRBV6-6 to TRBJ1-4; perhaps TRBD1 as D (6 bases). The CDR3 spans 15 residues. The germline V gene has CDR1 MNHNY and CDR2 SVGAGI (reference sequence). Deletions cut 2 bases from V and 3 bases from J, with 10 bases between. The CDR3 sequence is CASSYTTGPNEKLFF. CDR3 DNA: TGTGCCAGCAGTTACACGACAGGCCCTAATGAAAAACTGTTTTTT.

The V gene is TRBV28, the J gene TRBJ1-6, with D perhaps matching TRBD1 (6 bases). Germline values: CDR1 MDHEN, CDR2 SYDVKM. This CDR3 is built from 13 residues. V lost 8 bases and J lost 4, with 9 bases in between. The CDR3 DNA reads TGTGCCAGCCAAGACAGGTATAATTCACCCCTCCACTTT. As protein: CASQDRYNSPLHF.

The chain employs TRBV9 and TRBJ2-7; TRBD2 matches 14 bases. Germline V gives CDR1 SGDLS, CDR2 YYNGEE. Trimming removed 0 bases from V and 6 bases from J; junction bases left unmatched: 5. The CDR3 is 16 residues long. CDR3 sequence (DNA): TGTGCCAGCAGCGTAGAGGGACTAGCGGGAGTCGGCGAGCAGTACTTC. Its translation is CASSVEGLAGVGEQYF.

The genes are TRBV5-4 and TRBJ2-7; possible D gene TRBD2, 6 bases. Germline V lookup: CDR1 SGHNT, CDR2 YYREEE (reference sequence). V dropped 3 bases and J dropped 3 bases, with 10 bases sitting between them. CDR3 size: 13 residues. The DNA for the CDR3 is TGTGCCAGCAGCTGGAGGGGAGACTACGAGCAGTACTTC. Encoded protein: CASSWRGDYEQYF.

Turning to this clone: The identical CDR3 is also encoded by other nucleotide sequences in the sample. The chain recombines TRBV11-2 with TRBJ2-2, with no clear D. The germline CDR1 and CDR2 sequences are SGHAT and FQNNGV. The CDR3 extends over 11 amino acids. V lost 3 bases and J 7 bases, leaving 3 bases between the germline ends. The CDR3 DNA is TGTGCCAGCAGCTTGGTCGGGGAGCTGTTTTTT. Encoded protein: CASSLVGELFF.

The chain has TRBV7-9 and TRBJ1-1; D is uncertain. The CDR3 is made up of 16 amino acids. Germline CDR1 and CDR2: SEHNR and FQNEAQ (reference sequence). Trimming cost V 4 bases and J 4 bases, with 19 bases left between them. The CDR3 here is CASSSTYSGVPTEAFF. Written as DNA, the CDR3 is TGTGCCAGCAGCTCAACCTATTCGGGCGTTCCCACTGAAGCTTTCTTT.

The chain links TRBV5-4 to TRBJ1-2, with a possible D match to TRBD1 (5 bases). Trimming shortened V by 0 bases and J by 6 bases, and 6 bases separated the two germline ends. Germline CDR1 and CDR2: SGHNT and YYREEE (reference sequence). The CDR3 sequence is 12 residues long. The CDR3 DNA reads TGTGCCAGCAGCTTGGTAGGGGATGGCTACACCTTC. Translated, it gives CASSLVGDGYTF.

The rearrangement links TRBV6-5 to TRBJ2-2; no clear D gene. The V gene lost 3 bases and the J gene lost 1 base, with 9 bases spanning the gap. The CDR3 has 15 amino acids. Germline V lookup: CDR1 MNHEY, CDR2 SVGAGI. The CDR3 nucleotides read TGTGCCAGCAGTTATATGGCGGAGAACACCGGGGAGCTGTTTTTT. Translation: CASSYMAENTGELFF.

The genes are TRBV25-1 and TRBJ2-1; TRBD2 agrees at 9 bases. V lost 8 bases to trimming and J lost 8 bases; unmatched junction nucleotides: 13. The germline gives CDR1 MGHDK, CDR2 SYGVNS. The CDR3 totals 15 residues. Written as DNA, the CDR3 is TGTGCCAGCGAACTAGCGGGCGGGGGTGCCGATGAGCAGTTCTTC. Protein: CASELAGGGADEQFF.

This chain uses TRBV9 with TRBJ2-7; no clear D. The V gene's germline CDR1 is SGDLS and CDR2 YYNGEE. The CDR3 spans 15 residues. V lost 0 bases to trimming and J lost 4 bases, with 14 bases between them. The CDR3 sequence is CASSVGELARYEQYF. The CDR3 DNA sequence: TGTGCCAGCAGCGTAGGTGAATTAGCCAGGTACGAGCAGTACTTC.

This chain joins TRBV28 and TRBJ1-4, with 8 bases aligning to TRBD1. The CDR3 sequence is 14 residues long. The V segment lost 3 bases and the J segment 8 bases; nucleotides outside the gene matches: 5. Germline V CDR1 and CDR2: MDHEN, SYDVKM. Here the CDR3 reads CASSFPTGGEKLFF. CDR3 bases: TGTGCCAGCAGTTTCCCCACAGGGGGGGAAAAACTGTTTTTT. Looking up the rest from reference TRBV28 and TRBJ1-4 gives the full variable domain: DVKVTQSSRYLVKRTGEKVFLECVQDMDHENMFWYRQDPGLGLRLIYFSYDVKMKEKGDIPEGYSVSREKKERFSLILESASTNQTSMYLCASSFPTGGEKLFFGSGTQLSVL.

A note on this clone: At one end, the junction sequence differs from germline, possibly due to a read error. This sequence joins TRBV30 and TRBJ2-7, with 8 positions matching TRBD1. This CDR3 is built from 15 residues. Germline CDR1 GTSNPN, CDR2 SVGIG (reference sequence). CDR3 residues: CAWTEGQGLSYGQYF. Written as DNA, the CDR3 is TGTGCCTGGACTGAAGGACAGGGCCTCTCCTACGGGCAGTACTTC.

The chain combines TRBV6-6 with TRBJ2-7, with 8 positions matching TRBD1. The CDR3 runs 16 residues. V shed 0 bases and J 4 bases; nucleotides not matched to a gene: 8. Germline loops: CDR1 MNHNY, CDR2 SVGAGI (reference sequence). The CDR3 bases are TGTGCCAGCAGTTACTCGCTGGACAGGGACACATACGAGCAGTACTTC. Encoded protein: CASSYSLDRDTYEQYF.

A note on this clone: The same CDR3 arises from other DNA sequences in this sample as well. The DNA of the CDR3 is TGTGCCAGCAGCGTTGGCGGGAGCACAGATACGCAGTATTTT. This translates into CASSVGGSTDTQYF. This sequence joins TRBV9 and TRBJ2-3; TRBD2 is a possible D gene (5 bases). Germline values: CDR1 SGDLS, CDR2 YYNGEE. This CDR3 is 14 amino acids long. V lost 2 bases to trimming and J lost 0 bases, with 7 bases between them.

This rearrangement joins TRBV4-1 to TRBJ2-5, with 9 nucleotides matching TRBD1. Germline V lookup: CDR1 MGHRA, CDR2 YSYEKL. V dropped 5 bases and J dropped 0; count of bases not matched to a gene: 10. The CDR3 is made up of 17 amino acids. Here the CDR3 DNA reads TGCGCCAGCAGCAAGGAAACCGGGACAGGGAACCAAGAGACCCAGTACTTC. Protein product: CASSKETGTGNQETQYF.

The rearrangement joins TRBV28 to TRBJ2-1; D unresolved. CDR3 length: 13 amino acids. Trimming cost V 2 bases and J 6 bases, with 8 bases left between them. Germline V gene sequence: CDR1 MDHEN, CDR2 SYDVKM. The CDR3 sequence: CASSLTSVNEQFF. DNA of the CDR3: TGTGCCAGCAGTTTAACGTCGGTCAATGAGCAGTTCTTC.

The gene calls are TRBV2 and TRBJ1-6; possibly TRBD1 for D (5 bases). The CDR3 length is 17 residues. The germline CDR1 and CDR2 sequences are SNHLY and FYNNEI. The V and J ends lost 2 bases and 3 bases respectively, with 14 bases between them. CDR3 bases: TGTGCCAGCAGTGAACCCCCGGACAATAGCTATAATTCACCCCTCCACTTT. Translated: CASSEPPDNSYNSPLHF.

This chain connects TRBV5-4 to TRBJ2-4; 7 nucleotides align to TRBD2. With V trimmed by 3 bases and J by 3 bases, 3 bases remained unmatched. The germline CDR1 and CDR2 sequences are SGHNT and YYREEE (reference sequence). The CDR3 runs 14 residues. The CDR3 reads CASSSPGGKNIQYF. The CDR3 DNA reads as TGTGCCAGCAGCTCCCCGGGGGGCAAAAACATTCAGTACTTC.

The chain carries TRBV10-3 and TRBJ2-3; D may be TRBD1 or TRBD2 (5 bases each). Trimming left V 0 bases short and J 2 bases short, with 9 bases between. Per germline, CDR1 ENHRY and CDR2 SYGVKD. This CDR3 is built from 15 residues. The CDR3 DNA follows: TGTGCCATCAGTGAGTCAGGGACCTTCACAGATACGCAGTATTTT. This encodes CAISESGTFTDTQYF.

CDR3 region: CSVEDHTAGPAYEQYF. DNA of the CDR3: TGCAGCGTTGAAGACCATACAGCGGGACCTGCCTACGAGCAGTACTTC. This sequence joins TRBV29-1 and TRBJ2-7, with 7 nucleotides matching TRBD2. Germline-derived CDR1 and CDR2 are SQVTM and ANQGSEA. The CDR3 contains 16 residues. V lost 0 bases and J lost 2; bases outside the gene matches: 10.

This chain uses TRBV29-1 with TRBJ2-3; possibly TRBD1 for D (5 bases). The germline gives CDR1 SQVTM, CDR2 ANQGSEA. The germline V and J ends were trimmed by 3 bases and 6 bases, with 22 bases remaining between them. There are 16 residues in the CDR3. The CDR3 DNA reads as TGCAGCGTTGAGATTCAAACAGGTTCCCTAGGGGATACGCAGTATTTT. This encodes CSVEIQTGSLGDTQYF.

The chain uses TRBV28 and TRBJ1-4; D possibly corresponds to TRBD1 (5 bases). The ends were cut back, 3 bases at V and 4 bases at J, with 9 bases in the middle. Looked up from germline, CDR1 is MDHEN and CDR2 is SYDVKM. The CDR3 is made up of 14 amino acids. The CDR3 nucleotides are TGTGCCAGCAGTTTCGGGGGTAGTAATGAAAAACTGTTTTTT. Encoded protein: CASSFGGSNEKLFF.